These T cell receptor beta chains were read from a single sample in a study of shared clonotypes between healthy human individuals. Only in-frame clones appear in the TCRdb table, and some are missing; sequencing was by immunoSEQ multiplex PCR. The sample lists 450,000 to 500,000 clones, 79% occurring once. The sequenced sample consisted of PBMCs. The receptors originated from a woman aged 35 to 49 in good health. Some clones in this sample may be carry-over from other donors' samples. The CDR3 runs from the conserved cysteine through the conserved F or W. The D gene is left open where the match is weak. Only part of the rows carry a size: once, few, many, or a class if the clone is expanded.

J gene | D gene | clone size | V gene | CDR3 DNA | CDR3 protein
TRBJ2-7 | - | - | TRBV5-4 | TGTGCCAGCAGTCCTTTCAGTGACTTCTCCTACGAGCAGTACTTC | CASSPFSDFSYEQYF
TRBJ1-3 | - | - | TRBV7-2 | TGTGCCAGCAGCTTAGCATTGACGGGCTCTGGAAACACCATATATTTT | CASSLALTGSGNTIYF
TRBJ2-3 | - | - | TRBV29-1 | TGCAGCGTTGAAGATCTGGGTTTTCGCACAGATACGCAGTATTTT | CSVEDLGFRTDTQYF
TRBJ1-5 | - | - | TRBV28 | TGTGCCAGCACCCAAGGGGGTAGCAATCAGCCCCAGCATTTT | CASTQGGSNQPQHF
TRBJ2-7 | TRBD2 | - | TRBV18 | TGTGCCAGCTCACCCGGACTAGCGGACGAGCAGTACTTC | CASSPGLADEQYF
TRBJ2-7 | TRBD2 | - | TRBV6-1 | TGTGCCAGCAGACCGACTAGCGGCTCCTACGAGCAGTACTTC | CASRPTSGSYEQYF
TRBJ2-1 | - | - | TRBV21-1 | TGTGCCAGCAGCAAAGTGGGGGTAAGGTTTCGTGTGCAGTTCTTC | CASSKVGVRFRVQFF
TRBJ2-1 | - | - | TRBV10-3 | TGTGCCACCGCCTTTGGGGGGGCCGACAATGAGCAGTTCTTC | CATAFGGADNEQFF
TRBJ2-7 | TRBD2 | once | TRBV6-5 | TGTGCCAGCAGTTACGAGGCTAGCGGTACCTACGAGCAGTACTTC | CASSYEASGTYEQYF
TRBJ2-1 | - | - | TRBV28 | TGTGCCAGCAGTTTGAGTATCTCGGGAGCCCTAGGGGATGAGCAGTTCTTC | CASSLSISGALGDEQFF
TRBJ2-3 | - | - | TRBV9 | TGTGCCAGCAGCGAAACAACCGGGAGCCCAGATACGCAGTATTTT | CASSETTGSPDTQYF
TRBJ2-7 | - | few | TRBV5-1 | TGCGCCAGCAGCTTGCCCGCCAGCTTGGGGAACGAGCAGTACTTC | CASSLPASLGNEQYF
TRBJ2-7 | - | - | TRBV11-3 | TGTGCCAGCAGCTCAAATAGAGGGGGTGGCGAGCAGTACTTC | CASSSNRGGGEQYF
TRBJ1-5 | - | few | TRBV18 | TGTGCCAGCTCACCATCCAGTGCCAAGGGCCAGCATTTT | CASSPSSAKGQHF
TRBJ2-1 | TRBD2 | - | TRBV27 | TGTGCCAGCAGCAAAACTAGCGGGAGGGCCAATGAGCAGTTCTTC | CASSKTSGRANEQFF
TRBJ2-3 | - | - | TRBV5-1 | TGCGCCAGCAGCTTGGGGCCCGGAGCCACAGATACGCAGTATTTT | CASSLGPGATDTQYF
TRBJ2-7 | - | - | TRBV28 | TGTGCCAGCAGTTTAAGGACCTCCTACGAGCAGTACTTC | CASSLRTSYEQYF
TRBJ1-2 | - | many | TRBV30 | TGTGCCTGGAGTGTACAGGGCGGGGCGGAGTATGGCTACACCTTC | CAWSVQGGAEYGYTF
TRBJ1-3 | TRBD1 | once | TRBV11-1 | TGTGCCAGCAGCGGGGACAGCGTTGGAAACACCATATATTTT | CASSGDSVGNTIYF
TRBJ1-1 | TRBD1 | - | TRBV18 | TGTGCCAGCTCTCAGGACAGGGGAGAAGCTTTCTTT | CASSQDRGEAFF
TRBJ1-2 | - | - | TRBV18 | TGTGCCAGCTCACCTTCGGGGGCGCGAGGCTATGGCTACACCTTC | CASSPSGARGYGYTF
TRBJ2-6 | - | - | TRBV27 | TGTGCCACCGCCTCTGGGGCCAACGTCCTGACTTTC | CATASGANVLTF
TRBJ2-7 | - | - | TRBV11-1 | TGTGCCAGCAGCCGTAGCGGCTACGAGCAGTACTTC | CASSRSGYEQYF
TRBJ2-1 | - | - | TRBV14 | TGTGCCAGCAGCCAAGACCTTCTGGGTAATGAGCAGTTCTTC | CASSQDLLGNEQFF
TRBJ2-7 | - | - | TRBV5-4 | TGTGCCAGCAGCTCCAGGGGCAGCTCCTACGAGCAGTACTTC | CASSSRGSSYEQYF
TRBJ2-2 | TRBD1 | - | TRBV7-8 | TGTGCCAGCGGGGTCAGGGGGCATGAGAACACCGGGGAGCTGTTTTTT | CASGVRGHENTGELFF
TRBJ1-2 | - | - | TRBV7-2 | TGTGCCAGCAGCTTAGCGGCACGGATCTATGGCTACACCTTC | CASSLAARIYGYTF
TRBJ2-7 | TRBD2 | - | TRBV7-2 | TGTGCCAGCAGCTTAGTACCCAGCGGGAGCTACGAGCAGTACTTC | CASSLVPSGSYEQYF
TRBJ1-1 | - | few | TRBV5-4 | TGTGCCAGCAGTCTAAGAAACACTGAAGCTTTCTTT | CASSLRNTEAFF
TRBJ1-2 | - | few | TRBV28 | TGTGCCAGCAGTCCCAACGACAGGACCTTCTATGGCTACACCTTC | CASSPNDRTFYGYTF
TRBJ2-3 | TRBD2 | - | TRBV6-1 | TGTGCCGGCGGGGGGGGCAGGGAGACAGATACGCAGTATTTT | CAGGGGRETDTQYF
TRBJ1-6 | TRBD1 | - | TRBV6-5 | TGTGCCAGCAGTTACTCCGAGGGGGCTTGGAATTCACCCCTCCACTTT | CASSYSEGAWNSPLHF
TRBJ1-6 | - | - | TRBV7-9 | TGTGCCAGCAGCTTATCTTCCTCAGGGGCCTCACCCCTCCACTTT | CASSLSSSGASPLHF
TRBJ2-7 | - | - | TRBV7-9 | TGTGCCAGCAGCCAGGACAGTCGATCTTACGAGCAGTACTTC | CASSQDSRSYEQYF
TRBJ2-7 | - | once | TRBV7-2 | TGTGCCAGCAGCTTACAGGGAGGGGGGTCATACGAGCAGTACTTC | CASSLQGGGSYEQYF
TRBJ2-1 | - | - | TRBV7-3 | TGTGCCAGCAGCTTAGGCCAGGGAATCGATGAGCAGTTCTTC | CASSLGQGIDEQFF
TRBJ2-1 | - | - | TRBV27 | TGTGCCAGCAGTTTTGGCAGGAACAATGAGCAGTTCTTC | CASSFGRNNEQFF
TRBJ2-7 | TRBD2 | - | TRBV7-2 | TGTGCCAGCAGCTTAGAAGGGACTAGCGGGAGGGCTCAGTACTTC | CASSLEGTSGRAQYF
TRBJ2-5 | TRBD2 | - | TRBV28 | TGTGCCAGCAGCCCCGGGACTAGCGACTTCCAAGAGACCCAGTACTTC | CASSPGTSDFQETQYF
TRBJ2-1 | TRBD2 | - | TRBV7-7 | TGTGCCAGCAGCGCCTCTAGCGGGACGTACAATGAGCAGTTCTTC | CASSASSGTYNEQFF
TRBJ1-1 | - | once | TRBV5-5 | TGTGCCAGCAGCCCAGTGGCCAACGCCCAGAGGACTGAAGCTTTCTTT | CASSPVANAQRTEAFF
TRBJ2-7 | TRBD1 | - | TRBV6-5 | TGTGCCAGCAGTTCCTTCGGACAGGGGGCCTACGAGCAGTACTTC | CASSSFGQGAYEQYF
TRBJ2-1 | - | - | TRBV29-1 | TGCAGCGTCTCCGGGACGCCCGACGGTGAGCAGTTCTTC | CSVSGTPDGEQFF
TRBJ2-1 | TRBD2 | - | TRBV7-9 | TGTGCCAGCAGCTCGACTAGCGAGAGTGAGCAGTTCTTC | CASSSTSESEQFF
TRBJ2-2 | TRBD1 | - | TRBV2 | TGTGCCAGCAGTGGACAGGGGGCGAGCACCGGGGAGCTGTTTTTT | CASSGQGASTGELFF
TRBJ2-7 | - | - | TRBV7-2 | TGTGCCAGCAGCTTTGATCAGCGCGAGCAGTACTTC | CASSFDQREQYF
TRBJ2-1 | TRBD1 | - | TRBV5-4 | TGTGCCAGCAGCTTGCCGGGACAGGGGGGAGGCCATGAGCAGTTCTTC | CASSLPGQGGGHEQFF
TRBJ1-2 | TRBD1 | - | TRBV19 | TGTGCCAGTAGTGCGTCCAGGGGGAACTATGGCTACACCTTC | CASSASRGNYGYTF
TRBJ1-4 | - | - | TRBV28 | TGTGCCAGCAGTTTCAACGGGGCGCAGACTAATGAAAAACTGTTTTTT | CASSFNGAQTNEKLFF
TRBJ2-7 | TRBD1 | - | TRBV28 | TGTGCCAGCAGTTTACGGCAGGGGGAAGAGCAGTACTTC | CASSLRQGEEQYF
TRBJ2-5 | - | - | TRBV5-1 | TGCGCCAGCAGCTCCTCGGACGGAGGCGAGACCCAGTACTTC | CASSSSDGGETQYF
TRBJ1-5 | - | few | TRBV28 | TGTGCCAGCAGTTTAAACGTCGGCAATCAGCCCCAGCATTTT | CASSLNVGNQPQHF
TRBJ2-7 | - | - | TRBV4-2 | TGTGCCAGCAGCCAAGTGCTAGCGACGAACGAGCAGTACTTC | CASSQVLATNEQYF
TRBJ2-3 | - | - | TRBV5-6 | TGTGCCAGCAGCTTGGACAGTCGGCACACAGATACGCAGTATTTT | CASSLDSRHTDTQYF
TRBJ1-5 | TRBD1 | - | TRBV28 | TGTGCCAGCAGACTCCGGGACAGGGGCAATCAGCCCCAGCATTTT | CASRLRDRGNQPQHF